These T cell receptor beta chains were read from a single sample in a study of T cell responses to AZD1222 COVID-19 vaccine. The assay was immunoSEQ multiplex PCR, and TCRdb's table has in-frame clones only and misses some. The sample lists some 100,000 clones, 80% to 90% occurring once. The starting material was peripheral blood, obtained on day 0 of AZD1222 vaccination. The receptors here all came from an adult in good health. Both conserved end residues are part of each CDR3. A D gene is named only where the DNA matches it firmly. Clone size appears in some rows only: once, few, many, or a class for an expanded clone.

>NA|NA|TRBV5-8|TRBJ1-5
CASSNGQLSNQPQHF
TGTGCCAGCAGCAACGGACAGCTTAGCAATCAGCCCCAGCATTTT
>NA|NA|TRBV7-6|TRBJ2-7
CASRETGTGEQYF
TGTGCCAGCAGGGAAACAGGGACCGGCGAGCAGTACTTC
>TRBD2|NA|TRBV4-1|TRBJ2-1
CASSQGLAGGPTYNEQFF
TGCGCCAGCAGCCAAGGACTAGCGGGGGGACCTACCTACAATGAGCAGTTCTTC
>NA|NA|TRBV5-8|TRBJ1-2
CASSSRANYGYTF
TGTGCCAGCAGCTCTAGGGCAAACTATGGCTACACCTTC
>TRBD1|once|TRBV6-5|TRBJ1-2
CASGTVWGYTF
TGTGCCAGCGGGACAGTCTGGGGCTACACCTTC
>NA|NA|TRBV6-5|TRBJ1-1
CASSQGRYTEAFF
TGTGCCAGCAGTCAGGGACGCTACACTGAAGCTTTCTTT
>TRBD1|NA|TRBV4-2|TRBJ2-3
CASSQDPTGTDTDTQYF
TGTGCCAGCAGCCAAGATCCGACCGGGACAGACACAGATACGCAGTATTTT
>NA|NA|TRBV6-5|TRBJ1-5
CASAWSEFDQPQHF
TGTGCCAGCGCGTGGTCCGAATTTGATCAGCCCCAGCATTTT
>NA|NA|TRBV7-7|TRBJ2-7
CASSSRIKEGREQYF
TGTGCCAGCAGCAGTAGGATCAAGGAGGGGCGGGAGCAGTACTTC
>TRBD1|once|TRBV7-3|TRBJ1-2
CASSFSGGYGYTF
TGTGCCAGCAGCTTCTCAGGGGGGTATGGCTACACCTTC
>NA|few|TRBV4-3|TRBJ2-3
CASSPQGGDGGPGFTDTQYF
TGCGCCAGCAGCCCCCAAGGGGGTGACGGGGGCCCGGGGTTTACAGATACGCAGTATTTT
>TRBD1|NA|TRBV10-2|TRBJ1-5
CASTTAGGGQPQHF
TGCGCCAGCACTACCGCAGGGGGAGGTCAGCCCCAGCATTTT
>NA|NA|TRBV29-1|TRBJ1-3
CSVEMGNIAGNTIYF
TGCAGCGTTGAAATGGGAAATATAGCTGGAAACACCATATATTTT
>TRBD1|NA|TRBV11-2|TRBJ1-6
CASSFMRQGNSPLHF
TGTGCCAGCAGCTTTATGAGACAGGGGAATTCACCCCTCCACTTT
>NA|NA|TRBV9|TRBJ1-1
CASSADRMNTEAFF
TGTGCCAGCAGCGCTGACAGGATGAACACTGAAGCTTTCTTT
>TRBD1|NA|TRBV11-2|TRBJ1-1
CASSFNRDSLVCIF
TGTGCCAGCAGCTTTAACCGGGACAGCCTCGTGTGTATTTTT
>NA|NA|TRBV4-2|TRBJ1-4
CASSQEGGHEKLFF
TGTGCCAGCAGCCAAGAGGGGGGGCATGAAAAACTGTTTTTT
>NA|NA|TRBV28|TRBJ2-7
CASSLPPFSYEQYF
TGTGCCAGCAGTTTACCCCCTTTTAGCTACGAGCAGTACTTC
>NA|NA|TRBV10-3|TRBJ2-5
CAISESGLELETQYF
TGTGCCATCAGTGAGTCTGGACTCGAACTAGAGACCCAGTACTTC
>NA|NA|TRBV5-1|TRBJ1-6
CASSVSYNSPLHF
TGCGCCAGCAGCGTAAGCTATAATTCACCCCTCCACTTT
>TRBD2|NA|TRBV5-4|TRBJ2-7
CASSLSPRLAGLYEQYF
TGTGCCAGCAGCTTGAGTCCTCGACTAGCGGGGCTCTACGAGCAGTACTTC
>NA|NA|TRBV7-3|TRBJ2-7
CASSPVGTYEQYF
TGTGCCAGCAGCCCCGTTGGTACCTACGAGCAGTACTTC
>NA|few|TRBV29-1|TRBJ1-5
CSVKTGRNQPQHF
TGCAGCGTTAAAACAGGGCGCAATCAGCCCCAGCATTTT
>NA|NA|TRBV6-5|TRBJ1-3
CASIGFGNTIYF
TGTGCCAGCATCGGTTTCGGAAACACCATATATTTT
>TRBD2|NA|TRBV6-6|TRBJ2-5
CASSSSGTSKETQYF
TGTGCCAGCAGCTCATCCGGGACTAGCAAAGAGACCCAGTACTTC
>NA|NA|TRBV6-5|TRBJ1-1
CASSGQRASVAFF
TGTGCCAGCAGCGGACAGAGGGCGTCGGTAGCTTTCTTT
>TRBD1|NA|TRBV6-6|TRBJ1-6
CASSSGTGLRPLHF
TGTGCCAGCAGTTCAGGGACAGGGCTCCGACCCCTCCACTTT
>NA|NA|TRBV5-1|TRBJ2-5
CASSSRGRETQYF
TGCGCCAGCAGCAGCAGGGGTAGAGAGACCCAGTACTTC
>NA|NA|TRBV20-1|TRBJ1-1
CKGNTEAFF
TGCAAGGGGAACACTGAAGCTTTCTTT
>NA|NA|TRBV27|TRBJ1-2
CASSFLGAGYGYTF
TGTGCCAGCAGTTTTCTGGGGGCAGGCTATGGCTACACCTTC
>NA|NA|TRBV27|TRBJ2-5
CASSLAQLGGRGTQYF
TGTGCCAGCAGTTTAGCCCAACTGGGCGGCAGGGGGACCCAGTACTTC
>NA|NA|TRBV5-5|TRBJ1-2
CASSFLGGGGYTF
TGTGCCAGCAGCTTCCTGGGGGGAGGAGGCTACACCTTC
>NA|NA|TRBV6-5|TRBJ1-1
CASSQTQGRTEAFF
TGTGCCAGCAGTCAAACACAGGGTCGCACTGAAGCTTTCTTT
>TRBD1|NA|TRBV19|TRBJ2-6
CASSFGQGPSGANVLTF
TGTGCCAGTAGTTTCGGACAGGGGCCCTCTGGGGCCAACGTCCTGACTTTC
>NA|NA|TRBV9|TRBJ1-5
CASSVGQGRQPQHF
TGTGCCAGCAGCGTTGGGCAGGGTCGCCAGCCCCAGCATTTT
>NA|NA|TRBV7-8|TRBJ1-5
CASSLARGYQPQHF
TGTGCCAGCAGCTTAGCGAGGGGTTATCAGCCCCAGCATTTT
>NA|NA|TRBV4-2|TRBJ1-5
CASSQVKGQVSNQPQHF
TGTGCCAGCAGCCAAGTGAAGGGGCAGGTTAGCAATCAGCCCCAGCATTTT
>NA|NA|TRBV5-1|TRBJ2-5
CASGVQETQYF
TGCGCCAGCGGGGTTCAGGAGACCCAGTACTTC
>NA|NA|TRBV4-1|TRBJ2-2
CASSQARGMGSGELFF
TGCGCCAGCAGCCAAGCTAGGGGTATGGGCTCGGGGGAGCTGTTTTTT
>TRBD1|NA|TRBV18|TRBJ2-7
CASSPLPPTGQGTSYEQYF
TGTGCCAGCTCACCCCTTCCACCGACGGGACAGGGGACGTCCTACGAGCAGTACTTC
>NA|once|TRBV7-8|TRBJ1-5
CASSLDFVGSNQPQHF
TGTGCCAGCAGCTTAGATTTCGTCGGTAGCAATCAGCCCCAGCATTTT
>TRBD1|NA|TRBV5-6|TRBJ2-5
CASTHRGSQETQYF
TGTGCCAGCACGCACAGGGGCTCCCAAGAGACCCAGTACTTC
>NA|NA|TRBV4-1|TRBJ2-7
CASSQPLDPEQYF
TGCGCCAGCAGCCAACCCCTAGATCCCGAGCAGTACTTC
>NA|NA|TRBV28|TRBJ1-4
CASSLWGRPEKLFF
TGTGCCAGCAGTTTATGGGGCAGACCGGAAAAACTGTTTTTT
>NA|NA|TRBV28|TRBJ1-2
CASSSPGTYGYTF
TGTGCCAGCAGTTCCCCGGGGACCTATGGCTACACCTTC
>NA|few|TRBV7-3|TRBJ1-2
CASSLNAPGRGGGYTF
TGTGCCAGCAGCTTAAATGCCCCCGGCAGGGGTGGTGGCTACACCTTC
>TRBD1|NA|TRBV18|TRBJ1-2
CASSPQGQTPRGYTF
TGTGCCAGCTCACCACAGGGACAGACACCGAGAGGCTACACCTTC
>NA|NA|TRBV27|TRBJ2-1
CASSFLGGGALYNEQFF
TGTGCCAGCAGTTTCTTGGGGGGCGGGGCCCTCTACAATGAGCAGTTCTTC
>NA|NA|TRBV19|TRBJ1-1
CASIGFYSGTEAFF
TGTGCCAGTATTGGGTTTTATAGTGGCACTGAAGCTTTCTTT
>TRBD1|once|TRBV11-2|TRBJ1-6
CASRRDRDNSPLHF
TGTGCCAGCAGAAGGGACAGGGACAATTCACCCCTCCACTTT
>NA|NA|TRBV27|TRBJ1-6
CASGRDSPLHF
TGTGCCAGCGGCAGGGATTCACCCCTCCACTTT